The next 25 T cell receptor beta chains were all read from a single sample in a study of T cells in Graves' hyperthyroidism and ophthalmopathy. RNA transcripts were the template for amplifying TCR beta CDR3 regions. RT-PCR in the first round (using the HTBI primer set) targeted the TCR CDR3. TCRdb analysed the multiplex PCR reads with MiXCR anew, one entry per CDR3 protein. This table holds more than 500,000 distinct CDR3 sequences, 16% found once. Material: blood. Every receptor here comes from a woman in her 30s with Graves' hyperthyroidism.

About this clonotype: A much larger clone is a single base away; this may be a read error. V usage is TRBV15 and J usage is TRBJ1-1; D is possibly TRBD1 (5 bases). The CDR3 extends over 13 amino acids. Looked up from germline, CDR1 is LNHNV and CDR2 is YYDKDF (reference sequence). The CDR3 DNA follows: TGTGCCGCCAGCGAGGGGATGAACACTGAAGCTTTCTTT. Translating it yields CAASEGMNTEAFF.

In this sample, this clonotype turned up many times. The chain carries TRBV11-2 and TRBJ2-3; D is undetermined. Germline V CDR1 and CDR2: SGHAT, FQNNGV. This CDR3 has 14 residues. V was shortened by 5 bases and J by 3 bases, with 12 bases between the two germline ends. The CDR3 reads CASSPGYRTDTQYF. DNA for the CDR3: TGTGCCAGCAGCCCCGGGTATCGGACAGATACGCAGTATTTT. Filled out from reference TRBV11-2 and TRBJ2-3, the complete variable domain reads EAGVAQSPRYKIIEKRQSVAFWCNPISGHATLYWYQQILGQGPKLLIQFQNNGVVDDSQLPKDRFSAERLKGVDSTLKIQPAKLEDSAVYLCASSPGYRTDTQYFGPGTRLTVL.

CDR3: CASSQPPGQINYNEQFF. For the CDR3, the DNA is TGTGCCAGCAGCCAGCCACCGGGACAGATAAATTACAATGAGCAGTTCTTC. The chain couples TRBV14 to TRBJ2-1; 7 nucleotides align to TRBD1. This CDR3 region has 17 residues. CDR1 is SGHDN and CDR2 is FVKESK in the germline V gene. After removal of 3 bases from V and 4 bases from J, the junction contained 12 bases not matched to a gene. The entire variable domain, with the rest obtained from reference TRBV14 and TRBJ2-1, is as follows: EAGVTQFPSHSVIEKGQTVTLRCDPISGHDNLYWYRRVMGKEIKFLLHFVKESKQDESGMPNNRFLAERTGGTYSTLKVQPAELEDSGVYFCASSQPPGQINYNEQFFGPGTRLTVL.

This clonotype was seen only a few times. One end of the junction varies from germline; a read error may be responsible. The chain couples TRBV28 to TRBJ1-2; tentative D call: TRBD1 (6 bases). The CDR3 is made up of 13 amino acids. The germline V gene encodes CDR1 MDHEN and CDR2 SYDVKM. The CDR3 here is CAGSLTGNYGYTF. The CDR3 DNA reads TGTGCCGGCAGTTTAACAGGGAACTATGGCTACACCTTC.

This clonotype was observed at least ten times. This chain joins TRBV3-1 and TRBJ1-1; D unclear. This CDR3 has 14 residues. V dropped 0 bases and J dropped 3 bases, with 8 bases sitting between them. Germline loops: CDR1 LGHDT, CDR2 YNNKEL (reference sequence). The CDR3 loop is CASSQDLADTEAFF. The CDR3 DNA reads as TGTGCCAGCAGCCAAGATTTGGCCGACACTGAAGCTTTCTTT.

The J gene is TRBJ2-7, the V gene TRBV20-1; 12 positions match TRBD2. With 3 bases clipped from V and 5 bases from J, the junction kept 11 bases outside the gene matches. The germline gives CDR1 DFQATT, CDR2 SNEGSKA (reference sequence). The CDR3 covers 16 residues. Here the CDR3 DNA reads TGCAGTGCTAGGGGGACTAGCGGGTCCCCCGGGGACGAGCAGTACTTC. Its protein product is CSARGTSGSPGDEQYF.

At least ten counts were recorded for this clonotype. This rearrangement joins TRBV7-8 to TRBJ1-4; D is undetermined. V dropped 2 bases and J dropped 4 bases, with 8 bases sitting between them. The CDR3 has 14 amino acids. Per the germline V gene, CDR1 is SGHVS and CDR2 is FQNEAQ. DNA of the CDR3: TGTGCCAGCAGCTTATATCAGCGTAATGAAAAACTGTTTTTT. Its protein is CASSLYQRNEKLFF.

This clonotype turned up a few times. V and J are TRBV15 and TRBJ2-3, with 7 bases lining up with TRBD2. The trim removed 2 bases at V and 1 base at J, leaving 12 bases unmatched. Germline values: CDR1 LNHNV, CDR2 YYDKDF (reference sequence). The CDR3 spans 18 residues. The CDR3 bases are TGTGCCACCAGCAGATTTAAGCTGGCGGGAGTAGGCACAGATACGCAGTATTTT. It yields the protein CATSRFKLAGVGTDTQYF.

This clonotype was observed at least ten times. The chain combines TRBV27 with TRBJ2-4; D remains ambiguous. The CDR3 contains 15 residues. V was clipped by 0 bases and J by 5 bases, with 11 bases between them. The germline CDR1 and CDR2 sequences are MNHEY and SMNVEV (reference sequence). CDR3 residues: CASSLSMSGQNIQYF. CDR3 sequence (DNA): TGTGCCAGCAGTTTATCTATGTCAGGCCAAAACATTCAGTACTTC.

The J gene is TRBJ2-4, the V gene TRBV6-5; D possibly matches TRBD1 or TRBD2 (5 bases each). The CDR3 totals 16 residues. The V gene's germline CDR1 is MNHEY and CDR2 SVGAGI. Deletions cut 3 bases from V and 6 bases from J, with 18 bases between. The CDR3 loop is CASSYRWGPSGNIQYF. CDR3 coding DNA: TGTGCCAGCAGTTATAGATGGGGACCCTCGGGAAACATTCAGTACTTC.

This clonotype has ten or more counts. The gene calls are TRBV5-1 and TRBJ1-6; D possibly corresponds to TRBD1 (6 bases). Germline assignment: CDR1 SGHRS and CDR2 YFSETQ. This CDR3 spans 14 amino acids. V gave up 4 bases and J gave up 8 bases, with 13 bases separating them. CDR3 sequence reads: CASSEGGLDSPLHF. The CDR3 DNA reads TGCGCCAGCAGCGAGGGGGGCCTGGATTCACCCCTCCACTTT.

This clonotype has a count of ten or more. The chain recombines TRBV7-8 with TRBJ2-3; D is undetermined. Trimming left V 6 bases short and J 0 bases short, with 10 bases between. The CDR3 has 14 amino acids. The germline V gene encodes CDR1 SGHVS and CDR2 FQNEAQ. This chain's CDR3 is CASRYRTSTDTQYF. The CDR3 DNA is TGTGCCAGCAGGTACAGAACTAGCACAGATACGCAGTATTTT.

This clonotype was seen ten or more times. This chain uses TRBV24-1 with TRBJ2-7; D gene uncertain. The CDR3 contains 12 residues. V lost 4 bases to trimming and J lost 2 bases, with 5 bases between them. Germline loops: CDR1 KGHDR, CDR2 SFDVKD. CDR3 amino acids: CATSEGTYEQYF. DNA for the CDR3: TGTGCCACCAGTGAGGGAACCTACGAGCAGTACTTC.

Many counts were recorded for this clonotype. This chain links TRBV12-3 or TRBV12-4 with TRBJ2-5; D may correspond to TRBD1 or TRBD2 (6 bases each). Trimming took 6 bases from V and 5 from J, leaving 13 bases between them. The CDR3 has 13 amino acids. This CDR3 reads CASSPRRGETQYF. CDR3 nucleotide sequence: TGTGCCAGCAGCCCTCGGAGGGGGGAGACCCAGTACTTC.

V gene TRBV2 combines with J gene TRBJ2-5; TRBD1 or TRBD2 may be the D gene (5 bases each). The CDR3 is 15 residues long. The germline V and J ends were trimmed by 6 bases and 4 bases, with 18 bases remaining between them. Germline lookup yields CDR1 SNHLY and CDR2 FYNNEI. The CDR3 region has the DNA TGTGCCAGCAGCCCCGGGACCGACCCACTAGAGACCCAGTACTTC. This translates into CASSPGTDPLETQYF. The whole variable domain, filled in from reference TRBV2 and TRBJ2-5, reads EPEVTQTPSHQVTQMGQEVILRCVPISNHLYFYWYRQILGQKVEFLVSFYNNEISEKSEIFDDQFSVERPDGSNFTLKIRSTKLEDSAMYFCASSPGTDPLETQYFGPGTRLLVL.

This clonotype was seen a few times. The V and J genes are TRBV7-2 and TRBJ2-1; 12 nucleotides line up with TRBD2. Germline loops: CDR1 SGHTA, CDR2 FQGNSA. CDR3 length: 19 amino acids. The V and J ends lost 3 bases and 3 bases, in that order; junction bases with no gene match: 12. The CDR3: CASSFYLTRLAGDYNEQFF. In DNA, the CDR3 is TGTGCCAGCAGCTTTTATTTAACCCGACTAGCGGGGGACTACAATGAGCAGTTCTTC.

There are many counts of this clonotype. This chain joins TRBV6-1 and TRBJ2-7; D is possibly TRBD2 (6 bases). The CDR3 sequence is 13 residues long. The germline CDR1 and CDR2 sequences are MNHNS and SASEGT. V lost 7 bases and J lost 2, with 12 bases in between. In DNA form, the CDR3 reads TGTGCCAGCACGGGTAGCGGAGCCTACGAGCAGTACTTC. Protein sequence: CASTGSGAYEQYF.

Ten or more counts support this clonotype. DNA for the CDR3: TGTGCCAGCAGTTACTTAGCGAACGGGCGAGAGACCCAGTACTTC. The encoded protein is CASSYLANGRETQYF. The genes are TRBV6-5 and TRBJ2-5; tentative D call: TRBD2 (5 bases). Deletions cut 1 base from V and 4 bases from J, with 13 bases between. The CDR3 covers 15 residues. Germline V gene lookup returns CDR1 MNHEY and CDR2 SVGAGI.

This clonotype has only a few counts. The chain couples TRBV28 to TRBJ2-1; the D gene is possibly TRBD2 (6 bases). Germline CDR1 reads MDHEN; CDR2 reads SYDVKM. V was cut by 7 bases and J by 1 base, with 8 bases left in between. The length of the CDR3 is 13 residues. The CDR3 DNA is TGTGCCAGCACGACTAGTTCCTACAATGAGCAGTTCTTC. Its protein product is CASTTSSYNEQFF.

The rearrangement links TRBV7-3 to TRBJ1-1, with D uncertain. Germline CDR1 SGHTA, CDR2 FQGTGA. The CDR3 runs to 13 residues. V shed 5 bases and J shed 3 bases, with 10 bases lying between them. The CDR3: CASSTDKDTEAFF. CDR3 sequence (DNA): TGTGCCAGCAGCACCGACAAGGACACTGAAGCTTTCTTT.

This clonotype has at least ten counts. The chain couples TRBV20-1 to TRBJ1-1; unclear D gene. Germline V gene data show CDR1 as DFQATT and CDR2 as SNEGSKA (reference sequence). Trimming left V 4 bases short and J 1 base short, with 13 bases between. This CDR3 has 14 amino acids. The CDR3 bases are TGCAGTGCTATCAAGGCTCCGAAGAACACTGAAGCTTTCTTT. This codes for CSAIKAPKNTEAFF.

This clonotype appeared many times. This chain joins TRBV30 and TRBJ2-4; D is undetermined. Germline values: CDR1 GTSNPN, CDR2 SVGIG (reference sequence). The V end lost 4 bases, the J end lost 2 bases, and 9 bases lay between the germline ends. This CDR3 is 13 amino acids long. CDR3 DNA: TGTGCCTGGAAGGGCTATCCCAAAAACATTCAGTACTTC. This encodes CAWKGYPKNIQYF.

This clonotype has only a few counts. The chain joins TRBV18 to TRBJ1-5; TRBD1 agrees at 8 bases. The ends lost 3 bases at V and 4 bases at J; junction bases unmatched: 5. Per germline, CDR1 KGHSH and CDR2 LQKENI. This CDR3 comprises 15 residues. DNA of the CDR3: TGTGCCAGCTCACCTACCGGGACAGGTAATCAGCCCCAGCATTTT. Its translation: CASSPTGTGNQPQHF.

The genes are TRBV15 and TRBJ1-1; D is uncertain. This CDR3 region has 14 residues. Between the trimmed V and J ends, which lost 3 bases and 1 base, there was a span of 9 bases. The germline V gene encodes CDR1 LNHNV and CDR2 YYDKDF (reference sequence). CDR3 in amino acids: CATSSASANTEAFF. CDR3 in DNA: TGTGCCACCAGCAGTGCTAGCGCGAACACTGAAGCTTTCTTT. Filled out from reference TRBV15 and TRBJ1-1, the complete variable domain reads DAMVIQNPRYQVTQFGKPVTLSCSQTLNHNVMYWYQQKSSQAPKLLFHYYDKDFNNEADTPDNFQSRRPNTSFCFLDIRSPGLGDTAMYLCATSSASANTEAFFGQGTRLTVV.

V gene TRBV27 combines with J gene TRBJ1-5, with a possible D match to TRBD1 (5 bases). V was clipped by 3 bases and J by 4 bases, with 10 bases between them. CDR1 is MNHEY, CDR2 SMNVEV, per germline (reference sequence). The CDR3 consists of 14 residues. The CDR3 here is CASSFLGRNQPQHF. CDR3 bases: TGTGCCAGCAGTTTTCTGGGGCGGAATCAGCCCCAGCATTTT.